This T cell receptor beta chain stems from a study of PD-L1 blockade in urothelial cancer. Study background: Before enrollment, 0 to 3 chemotherapy regimens had been given to patients. Blood samples had a median of 141,255 T cells. Analysis of blood occurred 3 weeks (second dose) and 6 weeks after treatment start.

The germline V gene encodes CDR1 MNHEY and CDR2 SVGAGI. This CDR3 spans 15 amino acids. The germline V and J ends were trimmed by 6 bases and 4 bases, with 18 bases remaining between them. PCRs were each spiked with synthetic TCR analog templates. The repertoire was sequenced with immunoSEQ multiplex PCR; TCRdb's copy has only in-frame clones and lacks some. The data contain about 50,000 clones, roughly 78% of them singletons. This clone was detected once. Time point given: pretreatment peripheral blood. This TCR derives from a man between 65 and 85 years old with urothelial cancer. The input for sequencing was PBMCs, taken around atezolizumab (anti-PD-L1) treatment. The rearrangement uses TRBV6-5 and TRBJ2-5; D gene unclear. Here the CDR3 DNA reads TGTGCCAGCAGCTACGGGCCGGAATCTGGAGAGACCCAGTACTTC. This translates into CASSYGPESGETQYF.